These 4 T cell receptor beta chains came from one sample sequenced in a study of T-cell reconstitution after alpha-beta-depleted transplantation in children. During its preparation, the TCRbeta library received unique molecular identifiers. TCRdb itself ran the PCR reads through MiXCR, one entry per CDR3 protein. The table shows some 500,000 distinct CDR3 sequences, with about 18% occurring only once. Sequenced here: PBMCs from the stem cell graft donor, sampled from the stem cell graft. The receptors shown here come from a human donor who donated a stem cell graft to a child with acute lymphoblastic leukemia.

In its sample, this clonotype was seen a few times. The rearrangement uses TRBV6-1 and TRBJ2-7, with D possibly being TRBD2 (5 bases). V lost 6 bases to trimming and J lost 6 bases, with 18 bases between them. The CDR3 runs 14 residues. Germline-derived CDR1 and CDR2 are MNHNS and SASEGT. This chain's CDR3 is CASSDGLPSGEQYF. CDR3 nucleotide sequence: TGTGCCAGCAGCGACGGACTCCCATCAGGCGAGCAGTACTTC.

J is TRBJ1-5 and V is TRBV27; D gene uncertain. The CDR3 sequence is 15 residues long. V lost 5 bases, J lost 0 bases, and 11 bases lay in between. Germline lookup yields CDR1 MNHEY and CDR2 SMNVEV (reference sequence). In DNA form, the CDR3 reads TGTGCCAGCAGTCCCGGGGTTTATAGCAATCAGCCCCAGCATTTT. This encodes CASSPGVYSNQPQHF.

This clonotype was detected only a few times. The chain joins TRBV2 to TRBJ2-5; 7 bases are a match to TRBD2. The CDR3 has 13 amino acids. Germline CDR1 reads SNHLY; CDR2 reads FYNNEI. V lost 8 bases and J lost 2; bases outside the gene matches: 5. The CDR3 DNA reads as TGTGCCAGCGGCGCGGGAGTACAAGAGACCCAGTACTTC. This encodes CASGAGVQETQYF.

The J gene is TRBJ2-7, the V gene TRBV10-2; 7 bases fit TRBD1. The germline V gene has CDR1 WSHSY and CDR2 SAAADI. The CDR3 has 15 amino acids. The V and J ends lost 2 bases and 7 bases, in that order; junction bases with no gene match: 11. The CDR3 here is CASSEPLGQLREQYF. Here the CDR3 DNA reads TGCGCCAGCAGTGAGCCCCTGGGACAGCTGAGGGAGCAGTACTTC.